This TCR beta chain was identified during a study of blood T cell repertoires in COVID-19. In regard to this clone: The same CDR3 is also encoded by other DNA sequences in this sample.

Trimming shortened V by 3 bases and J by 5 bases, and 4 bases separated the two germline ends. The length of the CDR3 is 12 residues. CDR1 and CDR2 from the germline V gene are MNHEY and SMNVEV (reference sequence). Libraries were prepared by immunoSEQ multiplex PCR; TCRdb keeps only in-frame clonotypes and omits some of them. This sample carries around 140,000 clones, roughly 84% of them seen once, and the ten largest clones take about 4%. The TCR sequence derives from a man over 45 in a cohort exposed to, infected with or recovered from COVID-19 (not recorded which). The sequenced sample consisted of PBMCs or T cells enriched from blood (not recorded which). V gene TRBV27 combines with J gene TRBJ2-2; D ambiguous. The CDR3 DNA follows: TGTGCCAGCAGTTTGAGGACCGGGGAGCTGTTTTTT. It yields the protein CASSLRTGELFF.